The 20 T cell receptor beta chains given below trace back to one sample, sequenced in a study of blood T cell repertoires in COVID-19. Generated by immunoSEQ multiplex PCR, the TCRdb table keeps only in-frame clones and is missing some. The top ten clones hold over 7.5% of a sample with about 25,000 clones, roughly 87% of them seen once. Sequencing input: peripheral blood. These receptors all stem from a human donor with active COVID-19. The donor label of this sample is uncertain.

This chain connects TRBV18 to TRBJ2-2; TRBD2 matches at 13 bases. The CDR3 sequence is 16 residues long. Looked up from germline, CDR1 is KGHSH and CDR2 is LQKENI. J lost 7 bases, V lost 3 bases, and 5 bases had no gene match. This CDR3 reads CASSPRLAGGGGELFF. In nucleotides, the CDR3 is TGTGCCAGCTCACCTCGACTAGCGGGAGGTGGCGGGGAGCTGTTTTTT. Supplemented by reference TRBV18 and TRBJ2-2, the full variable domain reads NAGVMQNPRHLVRRRGQEARLRCSPMKGHSHVYWYRQLPEEGLKFMVYLQKENIIDESGMPKERFSAEFPKEGPSILRIQQVVRGDSAAYFCASSPRLAGGGGELFFGEGSRLTVL.

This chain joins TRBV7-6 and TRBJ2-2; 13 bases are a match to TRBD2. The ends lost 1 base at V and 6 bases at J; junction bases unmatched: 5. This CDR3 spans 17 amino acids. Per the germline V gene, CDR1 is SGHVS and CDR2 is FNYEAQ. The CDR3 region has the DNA TGTGCCAGCAGCTTAGAACTAGCGGGAGGGTCATCCGGGGAGCTGTTTTTT. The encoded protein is CASSLELAGGSSGELFF.

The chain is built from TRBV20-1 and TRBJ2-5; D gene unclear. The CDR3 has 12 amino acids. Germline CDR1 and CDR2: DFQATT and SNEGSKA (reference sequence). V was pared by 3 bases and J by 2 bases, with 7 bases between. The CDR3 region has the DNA TGCAGTGCTAGTTACAGACAAGAGACCCAGTACTTC. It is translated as CSASYRQETQYF.

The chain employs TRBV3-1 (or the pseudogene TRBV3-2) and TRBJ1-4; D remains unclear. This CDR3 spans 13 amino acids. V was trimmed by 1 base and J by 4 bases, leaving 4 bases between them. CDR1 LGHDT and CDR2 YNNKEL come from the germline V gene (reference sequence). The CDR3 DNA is TGTGCCAGCAGCCAAGTCATTAATGAAAAACTGTTTTTT. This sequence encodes CASSQVINEKLFF.

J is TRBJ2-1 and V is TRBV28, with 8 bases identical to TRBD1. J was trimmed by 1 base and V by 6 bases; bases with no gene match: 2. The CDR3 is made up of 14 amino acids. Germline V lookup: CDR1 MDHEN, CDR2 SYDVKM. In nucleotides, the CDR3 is TGTGCCAGCAGCCGGACAGGGTCCTACAATGAGCAGTTCTTC. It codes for CASSRTGSYNEQFF.

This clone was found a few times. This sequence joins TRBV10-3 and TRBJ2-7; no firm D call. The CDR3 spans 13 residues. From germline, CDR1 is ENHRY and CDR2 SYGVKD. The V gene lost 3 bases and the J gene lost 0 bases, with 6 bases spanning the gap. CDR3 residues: CAISDRFSYEQYF. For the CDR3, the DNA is TGTGCCATCAGTGACAGGTTCTCCTACGAGCAGTACTTC.

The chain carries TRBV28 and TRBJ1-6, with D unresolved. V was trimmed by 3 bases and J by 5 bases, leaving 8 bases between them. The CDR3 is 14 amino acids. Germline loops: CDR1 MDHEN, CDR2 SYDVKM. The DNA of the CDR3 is TGTGCCAGCAGTTTTGGGAGAAATAATTCACCCCTCCACTTT. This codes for CASSFGRNNSPLHF.

CDR3: CASSLDVGEGSYEQYF. CDR3 nucleotide sequence: TGTGCCAGCAGCTTAGACGTGGGAGAGGGCTCCTACGAGCAGTACTTC. V usage is TRBV7-8 and J usage is TRBJ2-7, with a tentative D call TRBD2 (5 bases). CDR3 size: 16 residues. V was shortened by 1 base and J by 0 bases, with 13 bases between the two germline ends. CDR1 and CDR2 (germline): SGHVS, FQNEAQ.

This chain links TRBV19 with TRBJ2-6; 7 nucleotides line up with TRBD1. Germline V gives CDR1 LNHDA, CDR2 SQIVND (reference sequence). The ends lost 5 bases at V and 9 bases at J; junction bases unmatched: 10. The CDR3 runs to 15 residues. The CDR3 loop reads CASSPNDRDVNVLTF. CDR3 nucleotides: TGTGCCAGTAGTCCTAACGACAGGGACGTCAACGTCCTGACTTTC.

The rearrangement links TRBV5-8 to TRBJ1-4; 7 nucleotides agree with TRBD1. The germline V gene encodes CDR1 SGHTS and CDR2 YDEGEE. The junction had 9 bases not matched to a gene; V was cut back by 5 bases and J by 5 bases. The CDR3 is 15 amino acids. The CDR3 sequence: CASRPRTGGNEKLFF. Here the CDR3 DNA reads TGTGCCAGCAGACCCCGGACAGGAGGAAATGAAAAACTGTTTTTT.

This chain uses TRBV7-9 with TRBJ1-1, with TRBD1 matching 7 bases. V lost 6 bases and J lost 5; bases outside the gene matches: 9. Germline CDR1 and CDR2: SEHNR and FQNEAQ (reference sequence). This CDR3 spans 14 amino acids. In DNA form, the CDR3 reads TGTGCCAGCAGACGGGGACAGTCTAATACTGAAGCTTTCTTT. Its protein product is CASRRGQSNTEAFF. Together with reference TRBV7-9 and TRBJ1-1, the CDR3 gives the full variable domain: DTGVSQNPRHKITKRGQNVTFRCDPISEHNRLYWYRQTLGQGPEFLTYFQNEAQLEKSRLLSDRFSAERPKGSFSTLEIQRTEQGDSAMYLCASRRGQSNTEAFFGQGTRLTVV.

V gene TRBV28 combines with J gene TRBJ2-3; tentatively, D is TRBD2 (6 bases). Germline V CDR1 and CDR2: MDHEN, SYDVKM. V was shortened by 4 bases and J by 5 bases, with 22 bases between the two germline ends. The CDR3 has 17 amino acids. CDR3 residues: CASSYIDAGSAGDTQYF. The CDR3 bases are TGTGCCAGCAGTTATATAGACGCGGGAAGCGCCGGAGATACGCAGTATTTT. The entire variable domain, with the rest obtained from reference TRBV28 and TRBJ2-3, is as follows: DVKVTQSSRYLVKRTGEKVFLECVQDMDHENMFWYRQDPGLGLRLIYFSYDVKMKEKGDIPEGYSVSREKKERFSLILESASTNQTSMYLCASSYIDAGSAGDTQYFGPGTRLTVL.

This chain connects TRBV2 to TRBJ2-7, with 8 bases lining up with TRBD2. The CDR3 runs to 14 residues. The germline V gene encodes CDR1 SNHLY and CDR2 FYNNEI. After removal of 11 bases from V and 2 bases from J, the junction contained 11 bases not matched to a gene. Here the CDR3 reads CASSNFGGAYEQYF. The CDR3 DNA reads TGTGCCTCCAGCAACTTCGGGGGGGCCTACGAGCAGTACTTC.

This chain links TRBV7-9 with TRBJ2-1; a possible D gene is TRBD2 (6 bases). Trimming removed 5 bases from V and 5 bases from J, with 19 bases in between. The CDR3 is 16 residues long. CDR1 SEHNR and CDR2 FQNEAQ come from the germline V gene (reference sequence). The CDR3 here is CASSRFGGNRNNEQFF. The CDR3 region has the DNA TGTGCCAGCAGCCGGTTCGGGGGAAATCGGAACAATGAGCAGTTCTTC.

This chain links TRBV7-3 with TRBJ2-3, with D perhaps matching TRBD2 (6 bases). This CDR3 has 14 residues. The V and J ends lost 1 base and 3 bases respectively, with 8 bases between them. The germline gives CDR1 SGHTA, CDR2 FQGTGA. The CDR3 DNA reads TGTGCCAGCAGCTTAATAGCGGCGACAGATACGCAGTATTTT. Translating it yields CASSLIAATDTQYF.

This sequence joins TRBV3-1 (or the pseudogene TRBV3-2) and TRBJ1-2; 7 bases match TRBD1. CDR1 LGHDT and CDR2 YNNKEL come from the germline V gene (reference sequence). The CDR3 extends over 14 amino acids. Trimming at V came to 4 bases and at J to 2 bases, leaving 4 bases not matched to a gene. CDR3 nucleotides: TGTGCCAGCAGCCGGGGACAGCCGAACTATGGCTACACCTTC. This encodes CASSRGQPNYGYTF.

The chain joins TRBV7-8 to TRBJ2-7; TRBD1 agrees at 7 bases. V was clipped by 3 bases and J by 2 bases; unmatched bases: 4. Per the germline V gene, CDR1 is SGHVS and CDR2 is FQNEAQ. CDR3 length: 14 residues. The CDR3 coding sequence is TGTGCCAGCAGCTTGGGAACAGGGGCCTACGAGCAGTACTTC. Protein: CASSLGTGAYEQYF.

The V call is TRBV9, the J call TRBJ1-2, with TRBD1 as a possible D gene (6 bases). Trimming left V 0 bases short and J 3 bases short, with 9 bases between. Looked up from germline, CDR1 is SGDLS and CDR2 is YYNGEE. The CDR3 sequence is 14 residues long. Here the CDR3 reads CASSVGGGYYGYTF. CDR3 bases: TGTGCCAGCAGCGTAGGTGGGGGCTACTATGGCTACACCTTC. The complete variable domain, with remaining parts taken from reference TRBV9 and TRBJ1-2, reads DSGVTQTPKHLITATGQRVTLRCSPRSGDLSVYWYQQSLDQGLQFLIQYYNGEERAKGNILERFSAQQFPDLHSELNLSSLELGDSALYFCASSVGGGYYGYTFGSGTRLTVV.

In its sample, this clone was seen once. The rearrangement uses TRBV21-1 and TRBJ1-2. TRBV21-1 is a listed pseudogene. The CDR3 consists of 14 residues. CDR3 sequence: CASSKGGEFYGYTF. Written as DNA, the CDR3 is TGTGCCAGCAGCAAAGGCGGCGAGTTCTATGGCTACACCTTC.

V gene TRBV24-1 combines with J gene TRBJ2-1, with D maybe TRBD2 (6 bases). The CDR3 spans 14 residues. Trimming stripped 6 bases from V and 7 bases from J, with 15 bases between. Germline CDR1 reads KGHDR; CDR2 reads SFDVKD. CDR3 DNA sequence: TGTGCCACCAGTTACGGCGGGGAGCTGAATGAGCAGTTCTTC. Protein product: CATSYGGELNEQFF.